The rows below give T cell receptor beta chains drawn from one sample of a study of OX40 agonist ivuxolimab in advanced cancers. Here immunoSEQ multiplex PCR was the method, and the copy in TCRdb shows in-frame clones only, minus some. The sample comprises about 46,000 clones, 91% of which are singletons, and approximately 5% rests with the top ten. This specimen consisted of CD4+ or CD8+ T cells sorted from blood, obtained in a trial of the OX40 agonist ivuxolimab. The receptors originated from an adult with an advanced solid tumor such as melanoma, head and neck, liver or kidney cancer. The CDR3 runs from the conserved cysteine through the conserved F or W. A D gene is named only where the DNA matches it firmly. Clone size is stated in some rows and not others, as once, few, many or a class when expanded.

CDR3 protein | CDR3 DNA | clone size | J gene | V gene | D gene
CASSEGRFKLNTEAFF | TGTGCCAGCAGTGAGGGCAGGTTTAAGCTGAACACTGAAGCTTTCTTT | - | TRBJ1-1 | TRBV2 | -
CASRSIADTYEQYF | TGTGCCAGCAGGTCGATAGCTGATACCTACGAGCAGTACTTC | once | TRBJ2-7 | TRBV6-6 | -
CASSDSRQGDLETQYF | TGTGCCAGCAGTGATTCCCGGCAGGGTGATTTAGAGACCCAGTACTTC | - | TRBJ2-5 | TRBV25-1 | -
CASSLGLAGERYNEQFF | TGTGCCAGCAGCTTAGGGCTAGCGGGAGAGCGGTACAATGAGCAGTTCTTC | - | TRBJ2-1 | TRBV7-9 | TRBD2
CASSIDVAANEKLFF | TGTGCCAGTAGTATCGATGTGGCAGCTAATGAAAAACTGTTTTTT | - | TRBJ1-4 | TRBV19 | -
CASSLDQRDTNTGELFF | TGTGCCAGCAGCTTAGATCAGCGGGACACGAACACCGGGGAGCTGTTTTTT | - | TRBJ2-2 | TRBV7-4 | -
CASGQGYQPQHF | TGTGCCAGCGGACAGGGGTATCAGCCCCAGCATTTT | once | TRBJ1-5 | TRBV27 | TRBD1
CASSRQGGSNQPQHF | TGCGCCAGCTCGCGACAGGGAGGTAGCAATCAGCCCCAGCATTTT | once | TRBJ1-5 | TRBV10-2 | TRBD1
CASSQEAGGLTDTQYF | TGTGCCAGCAGCCAAGAGGCGGGGGGCCTCACAGATACGCAGTATTTT | once | TRBJ2-3 | TRBV11-2 | TRBD2
CASSPGLGNEQFF | TGTGCCAGTAGTCCAGGGCTGGGCAATGAGCAGTTCTTC | - | TRBJ2-1 | TRBV19 | -
CASSPEFTDTQYF | TGTGCCAGCTCACCAGAATTCACAGATACGCAGTATTTT | - | TRBJ2-3 | TRBV18 | -
CASSQGVGRSGANVLTF | TGCGCCAGCAGCCAAGGAGTCGGCCGCTCTGGGGCCAACGTCCTGACTTTC | - | TRBJ2-6 | TRBV4-1 | -
CASSGGNNSPLHF | TGCGCCAGCAGCGGCGGAAATAATTCACCCCTCCACTTT | - | TRBJ1-6 | TRBV10-1 | -
CAWSTAPVSYNEQFF | TGTGCCTGGAGCACAGCGCCGGTCTCCTACAATGAGCAGTTCTTC | - | TRBJ2-1 | TRBV30 | -
CASSDSSYEQYF | TGTGCCAGCTCAGACTCCTCCTACGAGCAGTACTTC | few | TRBJ2-7 | TRBV18 | -
CSVPFWDQAGGHTQYF | TGCAGCGTCCCATTCTGGGACCAAGCAGGGGGACATACGCAGTATTTT | - | TRBJ2-3 | TRBV29-1 | TRBD1
CASGQDGENGYTF | TGTGCCAGCGGCCAGGACGGCGAGAATGGCTACACCTTC | - | TRBJ1-2 | TRBV9 | -
CASSRTQTGRLEPQHF | TGCGCCAGCAGCCGTACCCAAACGGGGCGCCTGGAGCCCCAGCATTTT | - | TRBJ1-5 | TRBV4-1 | -
CAITVDSYNEQFF | TGTGCCATCACGGTGGATTCCTACAATGAGCAGTTCTTC | - | TRBJ2-1 | TRBV10-3 | -
CASSLGSFQPQHF | TGTGCCAGCAGTTTAGGCAGTTTCCAGCCCCAGCATTTT | - | TRBJ1-5 | TRBV27 | -
CASSAWGNTEAFF | TGTGCCAGCAGTGCTTGGGGGAACACTGAAGCTTTCTTT | - | TRBJ1-1 | TRBV25-1 | -
CASSDVPTQETQYF | TGTGCCAGCAGTGACGTGCCGACACAAGAGACCCAGTACTTC | - | TRBJ2-5 | TRBV2 | -
CASSPEGGGTNYGYTF | TGTGCCAGCAGTCCGGAGGGGGGGGGCACTAACTATGGCTACACCTTC | once | TRBJ1-2 | TRBV6-6 | -
CASSQDRDASRDGYTF | TGCGCCAGCAGCCAAGATCGTGACGCCTCCCGAGATGGCTACACCTTC | few | TRBJ1-2 | TRBV4-1 | -
CASSFLGGEQYF | TGTGCCAGCAGCTTCCTAGGGGGAGAGCAGTACTTC | - | TRBJ2-7 | TRBV7-9 | -
CASSSQDNSPLHF | TGTGCCAGCAGCTCGCAGGATAATTCACCCCTCCACTTT | - | TRBJ1-6 | TRBV9 | -
CASSLSGVDTEAFF | TGTGCCAGCAGCTTATCAGGAGTAGACACTGAAGCTTTCTTT | - | TRBJ1-1 | TRBV7-3 | -
CASSRGQGSAEAFF | TGCGCCAGCAGCCGAGGACAGGGTAGCGCTGAAGCTTTCTTT | - | TRBJ1-1 | TRBV4-1 | TRBD1
CASSYSGDFYEQYF | TGTGCCAGCAGTTATTCGGGGGATTTCTACGAGCAGTACTTC | - | TRBJ2-7 | TRBV6-5 | -
CASSELRGNTGELFF | TGTGCCAGCAGTGAACTTAGGGGGAACACCGGGGAGCTGTTTTTT | - | TRBJ2-2 | TRBV6-1 | -
CASRTGTGRSYEQYF | TGTGCCAGCAGGACCGGGACAGGGCGCTCCTACGAGCAGTACTTC | - | TRBJ2-7 | TRBV6-6 | TRBD1
CASSERRGTEAFF | TGCGCCAGCAGCGAAAGGAGGGGGACTGAAGCTTTCTTT | - | TRBJ1-1 | TRBV4-1 | -
CASSLQGALSNEQFF | TGTGCCAGCAGTCTTCAGGGGGCTCTTTCCAATGAGCAGTTCTTC | - | TRBJ2-1 | TRBV27 | TRBD1
CASSPRPAYEQYF | TGTGCCAGCAGCCCCCGACCCGCTTACGAGCAGTACTTC | - | TRBJ2-7 | TRBV9 | -
CASSVGQGGNTIYF | TGTGCCAGCAGCGTAGGTCAGGGTGGAAACACCATATATTTT | - | TRBJ1-3 | TRBV9 | -
CASSQGTSSYNEQFF | TGCGCCAGCAGCCAAGGGACTAGCTCCTACAATGAGCAGTTCTTC | - | TRBJ2-1 | TRBV4-1 | TRBD2
CASSLGTSGVETQYF | TGTGCCAGCAGTCTCGGGACTAGCGGGGTAGAGACCCAGTACTTC | once | TRBJ2-5 | TRBV27 | TRBD2
CASSYSPRNYGYTF | TGTGCCAGCAGTTACTCCCCCCGAAACTATGGCTACACCTTC | - | TRBJ1-2 | TRBV6-5 | -
CASSSRDRNEQFF | TGTGCCAGCAGCTCAAGGGACAGAAATGAGCAGTTCTTC | - | TRBJ2-1 | TRBV11-3 | TRBD1
CASSDVEQGTTNYGYTF | TGTGCCAGCAGTGATGTTGAACAGGGGACGACCAACTATGGCTACACCTTC | medium-sized | TRBJ1-2 | TRBV2 | TRBD1
CASSSRKDRGPGANVLTF | TGTGCCAGCAGCTCGCGTAAGGACAGGGGGCCTGGGGCCAACGTCCTGACTTTC | - | TRBJ2-6 | TRBV7-9 | TRBD1
CASSLGWGNNPREQYF | TGTGCCAGCAGTTTGGGTTGGGGGAACAATCCGCGCGAGCAGTACTTC | - | TRBJ2-7 | TRBV28 | -
CASSLASRLAGYEQYF | TGCGCCAGCAGCTTGGCCTCGAGACTAGCGGGCTACGAGCAGTACTTC | once | TRBJ2-7 | TRBV5-1 | TRBD2
CASSISETAQQYF | TGTGCCAGTAGTATATCGGAGACAGCCCAACAGTACTTC | - | TRBJ2-5 | TRBV19 | -
CASSQVIGNYGYTF | TGCGCCAGCAGCCAAGTAATCGGAAACTATGGCTACACCTTC | - | TRBJ1-2 | TRBV4-3 | -
CASSLLAGGYNEQFF | TGTGCCAGCAGCTTACTAGCGGGGGGTTACAATGAGCAGTTCTTC | - | TRBJ2-1 | TRBV6-5 | TRBD2
CASSGRPQETQYF | TGTGCCAGTTCGGGAAGGCCTCAGGAGACCCAGTACTTC | - | TRBJ2-5 | TRBV19 | -
CASSWTGSGANVLTF | TGTGCCAGCAGCTGGACAGGGTCTGGGGCCAACGTCCTGACTTTC | - | TRBJ2-6 | TRBV7-3 | TRBD1
CASTPDLEGWESNQPQHF | TGTGCCAGCACCCCGGACCTGGAGGGTTGGGAGAGCAATCAGCCCCAGCATTTT | - | TRBJ1-5 | TRBV21-1 | -
CASSIPELQGEQFF | TGTGCCAGTAGTATCCCCGAACTTCAGGGGGAGCAGTTCTTC | once | TRBJ2-1 | TRBV19 | -
CASSQDVMAVGTGELFF | TGTGCCAGCAGCCAAGATGTTATGGCCGTTGGGACCGGGGAGCTGTTTTTT | - | TRBJ2-2 | TRBV4-2 | -